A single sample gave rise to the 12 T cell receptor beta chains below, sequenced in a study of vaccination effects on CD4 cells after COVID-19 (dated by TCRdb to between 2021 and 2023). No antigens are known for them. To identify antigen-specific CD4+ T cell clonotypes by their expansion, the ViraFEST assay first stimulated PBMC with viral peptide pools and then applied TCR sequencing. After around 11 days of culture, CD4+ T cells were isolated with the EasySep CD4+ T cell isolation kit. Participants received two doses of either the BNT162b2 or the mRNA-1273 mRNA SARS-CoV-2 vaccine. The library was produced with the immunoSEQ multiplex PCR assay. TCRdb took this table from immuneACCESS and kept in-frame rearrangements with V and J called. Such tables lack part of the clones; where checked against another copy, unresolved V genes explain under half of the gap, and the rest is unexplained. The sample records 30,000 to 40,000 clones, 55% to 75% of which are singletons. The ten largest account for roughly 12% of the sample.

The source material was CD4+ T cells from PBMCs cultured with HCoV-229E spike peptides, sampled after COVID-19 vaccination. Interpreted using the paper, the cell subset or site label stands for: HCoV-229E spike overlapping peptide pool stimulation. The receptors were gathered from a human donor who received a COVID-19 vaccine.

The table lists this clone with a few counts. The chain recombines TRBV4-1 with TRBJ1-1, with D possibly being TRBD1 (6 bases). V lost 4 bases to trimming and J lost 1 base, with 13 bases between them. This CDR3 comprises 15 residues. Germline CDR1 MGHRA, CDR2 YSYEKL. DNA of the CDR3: TGCGCCAGCAGCCCACTAGGACAGAAGAACACTGAAGCTTTCTTT. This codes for CASSPLGQKNTEAFF.

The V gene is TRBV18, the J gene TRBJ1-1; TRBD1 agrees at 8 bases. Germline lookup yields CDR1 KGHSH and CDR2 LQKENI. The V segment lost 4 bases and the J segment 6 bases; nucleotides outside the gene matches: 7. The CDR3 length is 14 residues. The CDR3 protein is CASSRGQGYAEAFF. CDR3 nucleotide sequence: TGTGCCAGCTCACGCGGACAGGGTTATGCTGAAGCTTTCTTT.

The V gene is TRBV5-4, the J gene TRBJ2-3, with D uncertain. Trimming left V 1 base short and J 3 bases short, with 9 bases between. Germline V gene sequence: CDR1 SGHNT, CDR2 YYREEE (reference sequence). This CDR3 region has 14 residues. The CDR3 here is CASSLKTATDTQYF. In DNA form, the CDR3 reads TGTGCCAGCAGCTTGAAGACCGCGACAGATACGCAGTATTTT.

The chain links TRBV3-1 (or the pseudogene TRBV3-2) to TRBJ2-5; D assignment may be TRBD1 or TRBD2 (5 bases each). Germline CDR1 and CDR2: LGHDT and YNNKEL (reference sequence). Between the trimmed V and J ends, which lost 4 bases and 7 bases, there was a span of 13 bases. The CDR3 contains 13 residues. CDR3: CASSLRGYGTQYF. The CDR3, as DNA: TGTGCCAGCAGCCTACGGGGCTACGGGACCCAGTACTTC.

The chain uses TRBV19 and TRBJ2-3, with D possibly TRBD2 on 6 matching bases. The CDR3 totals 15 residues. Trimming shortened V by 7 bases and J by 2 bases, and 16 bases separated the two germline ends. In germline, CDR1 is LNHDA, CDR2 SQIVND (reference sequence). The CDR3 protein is CASIRTGLTTDTQYF. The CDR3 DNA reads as TGTGCCAGTATCCGGACGGGACTCACCACAGATACGCAGTATTTT. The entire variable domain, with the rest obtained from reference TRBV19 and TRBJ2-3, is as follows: DGGITQSPKYLFRKEGQNVTLSCEQNLNHDAMYWYRQDPGQGLRLIYYSQIVNDFQKGDIAEGYSVSREKKESFPLTVTSAQKNPTAFYLCASIRTGLTTDTQYFGPGTRLTVL.

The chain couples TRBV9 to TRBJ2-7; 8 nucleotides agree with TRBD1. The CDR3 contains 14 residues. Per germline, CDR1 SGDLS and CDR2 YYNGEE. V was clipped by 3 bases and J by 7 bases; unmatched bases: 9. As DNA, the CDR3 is TGTGCCAGCAGCGGGACAGGGTCTCTTGATGAGCAGTACTTC. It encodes CASSGTGSLDEQYF.

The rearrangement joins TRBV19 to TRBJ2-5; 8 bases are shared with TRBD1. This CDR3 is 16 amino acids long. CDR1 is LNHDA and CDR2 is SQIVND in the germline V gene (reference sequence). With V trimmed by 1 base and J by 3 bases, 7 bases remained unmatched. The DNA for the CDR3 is TGTGCCAGTAGTATAGTCTTAATGGGACAGGAAGAGACCCAGTACTTC. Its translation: CASSIVLMGQEETQYF.

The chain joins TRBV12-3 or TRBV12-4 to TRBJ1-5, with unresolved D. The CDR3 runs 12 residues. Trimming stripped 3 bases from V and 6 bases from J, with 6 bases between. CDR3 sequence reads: CASSFFGQPQHF. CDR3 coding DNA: TGTGCCAGCAGTTTTTTCGGTCAGCCCCAGCATTTT.

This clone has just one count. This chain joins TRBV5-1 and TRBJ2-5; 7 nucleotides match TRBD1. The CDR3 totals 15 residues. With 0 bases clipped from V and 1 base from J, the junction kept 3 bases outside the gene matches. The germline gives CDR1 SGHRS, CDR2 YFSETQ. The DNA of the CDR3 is TGCGCCAGCAGCTTGGAGAGGACAGGCCAAGAGACCCAGTACTTC. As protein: CASSLERTGQETQYF.

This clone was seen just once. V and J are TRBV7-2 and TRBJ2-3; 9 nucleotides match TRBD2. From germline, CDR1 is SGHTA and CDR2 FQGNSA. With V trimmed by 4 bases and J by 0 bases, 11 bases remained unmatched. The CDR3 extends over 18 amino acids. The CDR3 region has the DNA TGTGCCAGCAGCTCCCTTCCCGGACTAGCGATTAGCACAGATACGCAGTATTTT. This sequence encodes CASSSLPGLAISTDTQYF.

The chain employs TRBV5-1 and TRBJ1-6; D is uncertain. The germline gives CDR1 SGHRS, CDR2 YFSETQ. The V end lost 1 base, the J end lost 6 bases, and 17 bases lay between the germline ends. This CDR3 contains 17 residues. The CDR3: CASSLHLSGTINSPLHF. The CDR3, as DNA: TGCGCCAGCAGCTTGCATCTCTCAGGAACTATTAATTCACCCCTCCACTTT.

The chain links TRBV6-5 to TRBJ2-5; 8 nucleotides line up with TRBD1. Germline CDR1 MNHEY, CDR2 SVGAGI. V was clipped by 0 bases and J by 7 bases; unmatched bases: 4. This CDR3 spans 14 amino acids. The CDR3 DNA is TGTGCCAGCAGTTACTCTCAGGGGGCAGGGACCCAGTACTTC. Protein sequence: CASSYSQGAGTQYF.